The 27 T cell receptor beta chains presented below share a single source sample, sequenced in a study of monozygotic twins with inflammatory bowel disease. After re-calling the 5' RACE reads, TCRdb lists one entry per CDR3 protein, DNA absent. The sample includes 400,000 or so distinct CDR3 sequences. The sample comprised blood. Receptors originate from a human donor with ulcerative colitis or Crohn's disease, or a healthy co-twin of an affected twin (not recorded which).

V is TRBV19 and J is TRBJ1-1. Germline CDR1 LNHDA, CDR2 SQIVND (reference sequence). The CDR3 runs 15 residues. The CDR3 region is CASSIMDSTGTEAFF.

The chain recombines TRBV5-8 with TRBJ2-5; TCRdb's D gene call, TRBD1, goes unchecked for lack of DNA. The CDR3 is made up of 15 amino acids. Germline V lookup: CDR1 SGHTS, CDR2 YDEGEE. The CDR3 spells CASSTRTGGRETQYF. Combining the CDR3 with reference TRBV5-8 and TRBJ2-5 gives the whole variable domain EAGVTQSPTHLIKTRGQQATLRCSPISGHTSVYWYQQALGLGLQFLLWYDEGEERNRGNFPPRFSGRQFPNYSSELNVNALELEDSALYLCASSTRTGGRETQYFGPGTRLLVL.

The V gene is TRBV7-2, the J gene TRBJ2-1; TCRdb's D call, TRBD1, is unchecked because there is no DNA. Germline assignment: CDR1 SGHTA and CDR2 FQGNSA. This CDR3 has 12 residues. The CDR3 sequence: CASTPGYNEQFF. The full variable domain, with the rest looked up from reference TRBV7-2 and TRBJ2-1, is GAGVSQSPSNKVTEKGKDVELRCDPISGHTALYWYRQSLGQGLEFLIYFQGNSAPDKSGLPSDRFSAERTGGSVSTLTIQRTQQEDSAVYLCASTPGYNEQFFGPGTRLTVL.

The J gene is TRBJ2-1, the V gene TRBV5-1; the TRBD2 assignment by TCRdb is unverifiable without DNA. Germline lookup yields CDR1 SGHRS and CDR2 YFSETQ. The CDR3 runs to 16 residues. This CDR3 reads CASSLDLAGGNDEQFF.

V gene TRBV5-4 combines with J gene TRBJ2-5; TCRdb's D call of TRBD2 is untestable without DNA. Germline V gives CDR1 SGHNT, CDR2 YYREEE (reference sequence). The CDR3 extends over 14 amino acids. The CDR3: CASSPDLRRETQYF. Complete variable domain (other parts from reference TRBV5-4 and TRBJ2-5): ETGVTQSPTHLIKTRGQQVTLRCSSQSGHNTVSWYQQALGQGPQFIFQYYREEENGRGNFPPRFSGLQFPNYSSELNVNALELDDSALYLCASSPDLRRETQYFGPGTRLLVL.

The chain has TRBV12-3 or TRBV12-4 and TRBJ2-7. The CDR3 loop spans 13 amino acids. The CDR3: CASSFEDQREQYF.

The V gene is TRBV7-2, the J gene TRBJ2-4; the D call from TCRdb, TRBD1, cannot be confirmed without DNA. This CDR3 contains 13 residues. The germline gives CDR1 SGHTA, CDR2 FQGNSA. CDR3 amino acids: CASSQGALNIQYF.

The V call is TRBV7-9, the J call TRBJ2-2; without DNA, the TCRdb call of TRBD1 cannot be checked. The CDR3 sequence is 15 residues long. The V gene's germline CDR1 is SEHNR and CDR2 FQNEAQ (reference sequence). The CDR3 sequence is CASSRDRIYTGELFF.

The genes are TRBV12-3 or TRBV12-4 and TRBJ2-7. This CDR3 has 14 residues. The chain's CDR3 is CASIGSGQYYEQYF.

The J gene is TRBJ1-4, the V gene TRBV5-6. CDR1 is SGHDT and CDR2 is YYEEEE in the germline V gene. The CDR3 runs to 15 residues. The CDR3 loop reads CASSLDGGRNEKLFF.

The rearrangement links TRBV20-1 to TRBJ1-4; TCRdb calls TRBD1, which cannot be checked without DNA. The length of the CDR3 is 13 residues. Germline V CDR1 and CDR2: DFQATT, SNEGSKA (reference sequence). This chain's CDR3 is CSAHPDGQEKLFF.

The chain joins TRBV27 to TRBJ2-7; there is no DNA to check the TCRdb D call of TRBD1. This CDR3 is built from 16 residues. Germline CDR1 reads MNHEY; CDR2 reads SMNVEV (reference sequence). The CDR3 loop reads CASSLSFGTGAGEQYF.

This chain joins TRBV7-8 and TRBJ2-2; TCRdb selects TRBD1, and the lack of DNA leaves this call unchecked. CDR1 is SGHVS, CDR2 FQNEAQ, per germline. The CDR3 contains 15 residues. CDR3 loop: CASSLFAQNTGELFF.

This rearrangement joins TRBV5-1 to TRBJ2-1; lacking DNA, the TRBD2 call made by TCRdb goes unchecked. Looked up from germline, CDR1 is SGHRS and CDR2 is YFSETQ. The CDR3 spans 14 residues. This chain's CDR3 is CASSIRLAGDEQFF.

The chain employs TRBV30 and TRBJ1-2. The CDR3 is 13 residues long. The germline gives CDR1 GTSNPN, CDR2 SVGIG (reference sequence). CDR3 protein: CAWIGGKTYGYTF. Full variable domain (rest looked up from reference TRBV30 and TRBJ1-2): SQTIHQWPATLVQPVGSPLSLECTVEGTSNPNLYWYRQAAGRGLQLLFYSVGIGQISSEVPQNLSASRPQDRQFILSSKKLLLSDSGFYLCAWIGGKTYGYTFGSGTRLTVV.

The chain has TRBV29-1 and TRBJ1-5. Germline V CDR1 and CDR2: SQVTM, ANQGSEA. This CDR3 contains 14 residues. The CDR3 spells CSAAVANSNQPQHF.

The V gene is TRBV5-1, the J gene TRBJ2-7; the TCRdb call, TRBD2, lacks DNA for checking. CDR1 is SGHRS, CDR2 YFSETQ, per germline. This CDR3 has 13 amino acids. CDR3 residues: CASSPAPDYEQYF.

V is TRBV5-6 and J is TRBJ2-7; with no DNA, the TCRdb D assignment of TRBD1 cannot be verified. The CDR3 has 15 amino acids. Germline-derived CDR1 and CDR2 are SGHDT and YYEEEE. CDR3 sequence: CASSKLTEGTYEQYF. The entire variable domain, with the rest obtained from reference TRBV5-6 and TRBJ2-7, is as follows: DAGVTQSPTHLIKTRGQQVTLRCSPKSGHDTVSWYQQALGQGPQFIFQYYEEEERQRGNFPDRFSGHQFPNYSSELNVNALLLGDSALYLCASSKLTEGTYEQYFGPGTRLTVT.

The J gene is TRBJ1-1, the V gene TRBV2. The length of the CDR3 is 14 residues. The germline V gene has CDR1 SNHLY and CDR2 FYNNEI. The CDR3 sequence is CASRSGIMNTEAFF.

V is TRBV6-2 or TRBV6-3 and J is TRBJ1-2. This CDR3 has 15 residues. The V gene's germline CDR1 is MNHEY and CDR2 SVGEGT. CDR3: CASSYDGRPAHGYTF.

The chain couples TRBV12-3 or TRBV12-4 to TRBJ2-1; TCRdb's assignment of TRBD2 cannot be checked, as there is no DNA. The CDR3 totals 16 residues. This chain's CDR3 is CASTLTTSGGYNEQFF.

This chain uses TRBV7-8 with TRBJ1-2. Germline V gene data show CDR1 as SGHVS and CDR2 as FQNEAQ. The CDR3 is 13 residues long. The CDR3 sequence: CASSLLEDYGYTF. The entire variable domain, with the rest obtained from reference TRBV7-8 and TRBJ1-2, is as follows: GAGVSQSPRYKVAKRGQDVALRCDPISGHVSLFWYQQALGQGPEFLTYFQNEAQLDKSGLPSDRFFAERPEGSVSTLKIQRTQQEDSAVYLCASSLLEDYGYTFGSGTRLTVV.

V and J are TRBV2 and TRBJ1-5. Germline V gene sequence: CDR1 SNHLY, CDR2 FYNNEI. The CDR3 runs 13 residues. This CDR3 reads CASTAEGLQPQHF.

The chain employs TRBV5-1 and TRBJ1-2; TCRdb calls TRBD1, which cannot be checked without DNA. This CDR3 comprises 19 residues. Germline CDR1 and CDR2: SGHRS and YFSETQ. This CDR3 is CASSLATGGSDRAVYGYTF.

The CDR3 region is CSHGTAVTDTQYF. The chain has TRBV29-1 and TRBJ2-3; with no DNA, the TCRdb D assignment of TRBD1 cannot be verified. Germline lookup yields CDR1 SQVTM and CDR2 ANQGSEA. The CDR3 is made up of 13 amino acids.

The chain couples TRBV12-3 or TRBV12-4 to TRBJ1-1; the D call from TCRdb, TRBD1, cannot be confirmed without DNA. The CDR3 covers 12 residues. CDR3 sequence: CATTRDRTEAFF.

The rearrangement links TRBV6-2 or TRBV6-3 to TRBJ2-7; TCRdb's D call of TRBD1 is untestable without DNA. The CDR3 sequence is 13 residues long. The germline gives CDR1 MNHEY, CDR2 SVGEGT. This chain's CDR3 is CASNRQGAPMEYF.